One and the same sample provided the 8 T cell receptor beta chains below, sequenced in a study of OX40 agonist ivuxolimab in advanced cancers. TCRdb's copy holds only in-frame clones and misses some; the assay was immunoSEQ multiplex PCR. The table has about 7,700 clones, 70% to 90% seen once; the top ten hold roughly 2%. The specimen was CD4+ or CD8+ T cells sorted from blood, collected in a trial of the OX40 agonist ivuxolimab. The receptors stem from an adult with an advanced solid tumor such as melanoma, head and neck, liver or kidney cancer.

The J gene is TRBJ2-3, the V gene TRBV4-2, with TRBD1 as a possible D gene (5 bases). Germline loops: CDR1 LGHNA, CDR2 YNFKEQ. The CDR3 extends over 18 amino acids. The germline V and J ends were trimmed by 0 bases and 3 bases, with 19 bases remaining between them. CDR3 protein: CASSQDNPRVRVTDTQYF. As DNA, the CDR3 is TGTGCCAGCAGCCAAGATAACCCCAGGGTAAGGGTGACAGATACGCAGTATTTT.

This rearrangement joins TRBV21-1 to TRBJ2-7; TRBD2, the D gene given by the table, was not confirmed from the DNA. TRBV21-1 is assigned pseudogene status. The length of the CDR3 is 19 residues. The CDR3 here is CASSKFWEGTSGIGDEQYF. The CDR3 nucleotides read TGTGCCAGCAGCAAATTCTGGGAGGGGACTAGCGGGATAGGCGACGAGCAGTACTTC.

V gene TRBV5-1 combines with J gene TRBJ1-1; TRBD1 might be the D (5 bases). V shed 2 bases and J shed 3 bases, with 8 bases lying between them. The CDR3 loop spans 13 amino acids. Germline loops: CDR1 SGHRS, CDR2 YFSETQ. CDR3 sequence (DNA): TGCGCCAGCAGCTTTGGCAGGGACACTGAAGCTTTCTTT. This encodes CASSFGRDTEAFF.

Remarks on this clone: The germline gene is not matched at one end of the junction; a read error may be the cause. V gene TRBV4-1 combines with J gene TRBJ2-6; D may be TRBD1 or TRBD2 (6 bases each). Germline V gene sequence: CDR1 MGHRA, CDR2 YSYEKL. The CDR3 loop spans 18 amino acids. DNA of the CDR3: TGCGCCAGCAGCCAGCGGGACATAAGGAAAGGTGGGGCCAACGTCCTAACTTTC. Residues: CASSQRDIRKGGANVLTF.

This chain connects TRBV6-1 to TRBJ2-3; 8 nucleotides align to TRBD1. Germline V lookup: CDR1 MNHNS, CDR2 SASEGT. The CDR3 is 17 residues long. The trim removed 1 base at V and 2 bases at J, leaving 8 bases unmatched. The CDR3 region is CASSEGRKTGATDTQYF. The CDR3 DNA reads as TGTGCCAGCAGTGAAGGGAGGAAGACAGGGGCCACAGATACGCAGTATTTT.

The DNA of the CDR3 is TGTGCCAGCTCACCAAACTCGGATGGTGGGGAGCTGTTTTTT. This gives the protein CASSPNSDGGELFF. The gene calls are TRBV18 and TRBJ2-2; D not resolved. CDR3 length: 14 amino acids. CDR1 is KGHSH and CDR2 is LQKENI in the germline V gene. Trimming left V 2 bases short and J 8 bases short, with 12 bases between.

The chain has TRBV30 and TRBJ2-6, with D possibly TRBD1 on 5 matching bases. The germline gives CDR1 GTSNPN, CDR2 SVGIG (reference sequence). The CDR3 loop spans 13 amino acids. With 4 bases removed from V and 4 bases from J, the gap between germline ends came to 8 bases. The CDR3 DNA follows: TGTGCCTGGAAGGGGCCAGGGGCCAACGTCCTGACTTTC. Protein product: CAWKGPGANVLTF.

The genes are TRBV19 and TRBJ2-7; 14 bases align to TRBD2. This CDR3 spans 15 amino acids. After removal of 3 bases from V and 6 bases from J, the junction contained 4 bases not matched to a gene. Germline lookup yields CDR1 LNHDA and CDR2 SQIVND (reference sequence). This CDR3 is CASSIAGLAGGEQYF. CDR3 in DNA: TGTGCCAGTAGTATCGCAGGACTAGCGGGAGGCGAGCAGTACTTC.